The 20 T cell receptor beta chains below all came from one sample that was sequenced in a study of blood T cell repertoires in COVID-19. The data were produced by immunoSEQ multiplex PCR, yet TCRdb's version contains in-frame clones alone and is incomplete. Here the sample spans hundreds of thousands of clones, roughly four fifths being singletons. Sequencing used peripheral blood. The source of these receptors is a woman aged 60 to 75 with active or convalescent COVID-19.

The gene calls are TRBV7-9 and TRBJ1-4, with 7 bases aligning to TRBD1. J was trimmed by 5 bases and V by 5 bases; bases with no gene match: 5. The length of the CDR3 is 14 residues. The V gene's germline CDR1 is SEHNR and CDR2 FQNEAQ (reference sequence). The CDR3 spells CASSRQTGNEKLFF. DNA of the CDR3: TGTGCCAGCAGCCGACAGACAGGGAATGAAAAACTGTTTTTT.

This clone has a single count. This chain connects TRBV24-1 to TRBJ1-2; 10 nucleotides align to TRBD1. Trimming cost V 10 bases and J 4 bases; bases outside gene matches: 11. The germline V gene encodes CDR1 KGHDR and CDR2 SFDVKD. The CDR3 runs to 15 residues. The CDR3 DNA follows: TGTGCCACGGACCTCCGGGACAGGGGCTTCTATGGCTACACCTTC. This gives the protein CATDLRDRGFYGYTF.

The chain has TRBV9 and TRBJ2-7; 8 bases align to TRBD1. The germline V gene encodes CDR1 SGDLS and CDR2 YYNGEE. With V trimmed by 1 base and J by 0 bases, 6 bases remained unmatched. This CDR3 comprises 16 residues. CDR3 nucleotides: TGTGCCAGCAGCGTATCTCAGGGGGCCCCCTCCTACGAGCAGTACTTC. This codes for CASSVSQGAPSYEQYF.

The chain joins TRBV3-1 (or the pseudogene TRBV3-2) to TRBJ1-2; D is uncertain. Looked up from germline, CDR1 is LGHDT and CDR2 is YNNKEL (reference sequence). The CDR3 totals 13 residues. Trimming took 1 base from V and 7 from J, leaving 10 bases between them. CDR3 in DNA: TGTGCCAGCAGCCAAGCAAGTACGGGTGGCTACACCTTC. Translation: CASSQASTGGYTF.

This clone has only one observation. This chain connects TRBV5-1 to TRBJ1-2; TRBD1 agrees at 8 bases. The CDR3 length is 12 residues. V lost 4 bases and J lost 8; bases outside the gene matches: 4. Germline CDR1 and CDR2: SGHRS and YFSETQ. The CDR3 spells CASSRTGNGYTF. DNA of the CDR3: TGCGCCAGCAGCCGGACAGGGAACGGCTACACCTTC. Drawing the rest from reference TRBV5-1 and TRBJ1-2, the complete variable domain is KAGVTQTPRYLIKTRGQQVTLSCSPISGHRSVSWYQQTPGQGLQFLFEYFSETQRNKGNFPGRFSGRQFSNSRSEMNVSTLELGDSALYLCASSRTGNGYTFGSGTRLTVV.

This chain joins TRBV19 and TRBJ2-3, with TRBD1 matching 11 bases. The CDR3 is made up of 16 amino acids. Unmatched junction bases numbered 7, after V lost 4 bases and J lost 4 bases. In germline, CDR1 is LNHDA, CDR2 SQIVND (reference sequence). CDR3 loop: CASSTRDRGWADTQYF. For the CDR3, the DNA is TGTGCCAGTAGTACCCGGGACAGGGGGTGGGCAGATACGCAGTATTTT.

The chain is built from TRBV29-1 and TRBJ1-1; weak D call: TRBD1 (6 bases). V dropped 6 bases and J dropped 8 bases, with 16 bases sitting between them. The germline V gene encodes CDR1 SQVTM and CDR2 ANQGSEA. CDR3 length: 12 residues. CDR3 region: CSVDKGEGEAFF. The CDR3 region has the DNA TGCAGCGTCGATAAGGGGGAGGGGGAAGCTTTCTTT.

The rearrangement links TRBV27 to TRBJ2-1, with TRBD2 identical over 7 bases. Germline assignment: CDR1 MNHEY and CDR2 SMNVEV (reference sequence). Germline trimming cut 5 bases from V and 6 bases from J; bases unmatched to any gene: 25. The CDR3 is 20 amino acids. CDR3 coding DNA: TGTGCCAGCAGTCTCTGGGGGACGACGGCCCCGACGGGGGGTTTCAATGAGCAGTTCTTC. Protein sequence: CASSLWGTTAPTGGFNEQFF.

J is TRBJ2-3 and V is TRBV6-6; a possible D gene is TRBD2 (5 bases). The CDR3 covers 17 residues. CDR1 and CDR2 (germline): MNHNY, SVGAGI (reference sequence). The V gene lost 5 bases and the J gene lost 1 base, with 19 bases spanning the gap. The CDR3 protein is CASSPQERGLGTDTQYF. The CDR3 DNA sequence: TGTGCCAGCAGTCCCCAGGAGCGAGGGTTGGGCACAGATACGCAGTATTTT.

On this clone itself: A junction end diverges from the germline sequence, so it may reflect a read error. V gene TRBV29-1 combines with J gene TRBJ2-5; D possibly corresponds to TRBD2 (5 bases). The CDR3 has 11 residues. CDR1 is SQVTM and CDR2 is ANQGSEA in the germline V gene. The CDR3 coding sequence is TGTGTGTCGGGCGGGTTGGAGACCCAGTACTTC. Translation: CVSGGLETQYF.

The rearrangement joins TRBV7-9 to TRBJ2-7; tentative D call: TRBD1 (6 bases). The CDR3 length is 16 residues. The V end lost 5 bases, the J end lost 3 bases, and 20 bases lay between the germline ends. Germline CDR1 and CDR2: SEHNR and FQNEAQ (reference sequence). The CDR3 DNA sequence: TGTGCCAGCAGCCCTAGCCCGACACAGGGTCTCTACGAGCAGTACTTC. Protein sequence: CASSPSPTQGLYEQYF. The variable domain in full, completed from reference TRBV7-9 and TRBJ2-7, reads DTGVSQNPRHKITKRGQNVTFRCDPISEHNRLYWYRQTLGQGPEFLTYFQNEAQLEKSRLLSDRFSAERPKGSFSTLEIQRTEQGDSAMYLCASSPSPTQGLYEQYFGPGTRLTVT.

CDR3: CASSPGHASVEKLFF. The CDR3 bases are TGTGCCAGCAGCCCTGGACATGCTTCGGTTGAAAAACTGTTTTTT. The chain uses TRBV11-1 and TRBJ1-4; a weak D match, TRBD1 (5 bases). This CDR3 comprises 15 residues. Germline CDR1 SGHAT, CDR2 FQDESV (reference sequence). The germline V and J ends were trimmed by 5 bases and 7 bases, with 17 bases remaining between them.

This clone appeared a few times. The genes are TRBV18 and TRBJ2-3, with D possibly matching TRBD2 (7 bases). Trimming removed 3 bases at V and 0 bases at J, with 19 bases between. Germline assignment: CDR1 KGHSH and CDR2 LQKENI. The CDR3 sequence is 18 residues long. The CDR3 coding sequence is TGTGCCAGCTCACCTAGGGGGGGCCTTCGCTCTAGCACAGATACGCAGTATTTT. Translating it yields CASSPRGGLRSSTDTQYF. Full variable domain (missing parts from reference TRBV18 and TRBJ2-3): NAGVMQNPRHLVRRRGQEARLRCSPMKGHSHVYWYRQLPEEGLKFMVYLQKENIIDESGMPKERFSAEFPKEGPSILRIQQVVRGDSAAYFCASSPRGGLRSSTDTQYFGPGTRLTVL.

The chain joins TRBV10-3 to TRBJ2-3, with 15 bases aligning to TRBD2. V was pared by 0 bases and J by 3 bases, with 7 bases of the junction left unmatched. The CDR3 has 19 amino acids. CDR1 ENHRY and CDR2 SYGVKD come from the germline V gene. CDR3 sequence reads: CAISESTGLAGGLTDTQYF. The CDR3 DNA reads as TGTGCCATCAGTGAGTCGACCGGACTAGCGGGGGGGCTTACAGATACGCAGTATTTT.

V gene TRBV19 combines with J gene TRBJ2-3; 8 bases align to TRBD2. V gave up 5 bases and J gave up 1 base; unmatched junction bases: 5. CDR1 is LNHDA and CDR2 is SQIVND in the germline V gene (reference sequence). This CDR3 is 15 amino acids long. CDR3 sequence (DNA): TGTGCCAGTAGTCTCGAACTAGCGGGCACAGATACGCAGTATTTT. Residues: CASSLELAGTDTQYF.

This clone was detected a few times. The chain joins TRBV5-1 to TRBJ2-3; the D gene is possibly TRBD2 (6 bases). The germline V gene has CDR1 SGHRS and CDR2 YFSETQ. The CDR3 is made up of 15 amino acids. Trimming stripped 3 bases from V and 0 bases from J, with 11 bases between. CDR3: CASSWRDTSTDTQYF. CDR3 nucleotide sequence: TGCGCCAGCAGCTGGAGGGATACTAGCACAGATACGCAGTATTTT. Full variable domain (rest looked up from reference TRBV5-1 and TRBJ2-3): KAGVTQTPRYLIKTRGQQVTLSCSPISGHRSVSWYQQTPGQGLQFLFEYFSETQRNKGNFPGRFSGRQFSNSRSEMNVSTLELGDSALYLCASSWRDTSTDTQYFGPGTRLTVL.

The rearrangement joins TRBV7-2 to TRBJ2-1; unclear D gene. The germline V gene has CDR1 SGHTA and CDR2 FQGNSA. V was trimmed by 5 bases and J by 13 bases, leaving 12 bases between them. CDR3 length: 11 amino acids. CDR3 bases: TGTGCCAGCAGCGCGGTGGATCCCCAGTTCTTC. Translation gives CASSAVDPQFF. Variable domain in full (rest from reference TRBV7-2 and TRBJ2-1): GAGVSQSPSNKVTEKGKDVELRCDPISGHTALYWYRQSLGQGLEFLIYFQGNSAPDKSGLPSDRFSAERTGGSVSTLTIQRTQQEDSAVYLCASSAVDPQFFGPGTRLTVL.

The CDR3 spells CASKRTDRGNQPQHF. CDR3 DNA sequence: TGTGCCAGCAAGCGGACAGACAGGGGCAATCAGCCCCAGCATTTT. This sequence joins TRBV2 and TRBJ1-5, with 7 positions matching TRBD1. The CDR3 spans 15 residues. Germline lookup yields CDR1 SNHLY and CDR2 FYNNEI. J lost 2 bases, V lost 7 bases, and 8 bases had no gene match.

This clone has just a few counts. V and J are TRBV7-2 and TRBJ2-2, with 11 bases fitting TRBD1. CDR1 and CDR2 (germline): SGHTA, FQGNSA. CDR3 length equals 17 residues. V trimming: 5 bases; J trimming: 4 bases; junction bases outside the gene matches: 9. The CDR3 DNA follows: TGTGCCAGCAGCCACCGGCCGGGACAGGGGGGCACCGGGGAGCTGTTTTTT. This gives the protein CASSHRPGQGGTGELFF.

The gene calls are TRBV5-5 and TRBJ2-7, with TRBD1 matching 9 bases. The CDR3 loop spans 16 amino acids. Germline-derived CDR1 and CDR2 are SGHKS and YYEKEE (reference sequence). J was trimmed by 3 bases and V by 5 bases; bases with no gene match: 12. This chain's CDR3 is CASSPHGDRDSYEQYF. The CDR3 DNA follows: TGTGCCAGCAGTCCACACGGGGACAGGGACAGCTACGAGCAGTACTTC.